One T cell receptor beta chain is described in this entry. V lost 4 bases, J lost 4 bases, and 14 bases stayed unmatched. Germline values: CDR1 LNHDA, CDR2 SQIVND (reference sequence). The CDR3 extends over 17 amino acids. The data were taken from a study of T cell changes during pregnancy in multiple sclerosis. This table comes from immunoSEQ multiplex PCR, and its TCRdb copy is limited to in-frame clones, with some not included. This table holds around 50,000 clones, 90% to 95% found once. The sequences come from CD4+ T cells from peripheral blood mononuclear cells, collected in the first trimester of pregnancy. The rearrangement links TRBV19 to TRBJ1-2, with TRBD1 identical over 8 bases. The receptor was derived from a female donor with multiple sclerosis, enrolled in a pregnancy study. The chain's CDR3 is CASSTLGNRGTIYGYTF. CDR3 in DNA: TGTGCCAGTAGTACACTCGGTAACAGGGGGACGATCTATGGCTACACCTTC.